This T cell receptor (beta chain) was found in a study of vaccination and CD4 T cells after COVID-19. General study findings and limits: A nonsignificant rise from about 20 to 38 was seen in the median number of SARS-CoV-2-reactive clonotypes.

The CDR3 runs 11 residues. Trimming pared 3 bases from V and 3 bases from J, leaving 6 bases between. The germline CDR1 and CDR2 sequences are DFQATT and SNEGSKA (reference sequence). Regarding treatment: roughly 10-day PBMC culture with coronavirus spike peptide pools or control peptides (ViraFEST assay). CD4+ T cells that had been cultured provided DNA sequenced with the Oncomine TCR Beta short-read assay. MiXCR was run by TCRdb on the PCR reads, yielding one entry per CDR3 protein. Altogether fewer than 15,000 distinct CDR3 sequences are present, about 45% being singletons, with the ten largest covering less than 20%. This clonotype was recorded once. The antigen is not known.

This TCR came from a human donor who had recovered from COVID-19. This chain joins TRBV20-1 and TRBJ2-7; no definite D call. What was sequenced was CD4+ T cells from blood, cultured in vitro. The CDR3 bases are TGCAGTGCTAGCCCCAGCTACGAGCAGTACTTC. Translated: CSASPSYEQYF.